This is a list of T cell receptor beta chains from one sample in a study of control samples from healthy donors and cancer patients. Here immunoSEQ multiplex PCR was the method, and the copy in TCRdb shows in-frame clones only, minus some. Here the sample spans around 110,000 clones, over 90% being singletons. The sample was blood. All receptors derive from a man aged 25 to 40 in good health. The CDR3 runs from the conserved cysteine through the conserved F or W. The order of the fields is CDR3 length, V gene, J gene, CDR3 protein.

CDR3 length: 18
V gene: TRBV5-1
J gene: TRBJ2-1
CDR3 protein: CASRQGTSGRISYNEQFF

CDR3 length: 18
V gene: TRBV13
J gene: TRBJ1-4
CDR3 protein: CASSFTRDRGRANEKLFF

CDR3 length: 15
V gene: TRBV5-5
J gene: TRBJ2-1
CDR3 protein: CASSFGAGGYNEQFF

CDR3 length: 21
V gene: TRBV27
J gene: TRBJ2-2
CDR3 protein: CASSLSPPGLAGANPTGELFF

CDR3 length: 16
V gene: TRBV19
J gene: TRBJ1-1
CDR3 protein: CASSIEEGGMNTEAFF

CDR3 length: 14
V gene: TRBV9
J gene: TRBJ2-3
CDR3 protein: CASSETSGGDTQYF

CDR3 length: 11
V gene: TRBV3-1/TRBV3-2
J gene: TRBJ2-7
CDR3 protein: CASSHRQKQYF

CDR3 length: 15
V gene: TRBV5-5
J gene: TRBJ2-1
CDR3 protein: CASSLGSQGYNEQFF

CDR3 length: 15
V gene: TRBV7-2
J gene: TRBJ1-3
CDR3 protein: CASSKTGVSGNTIYF

CDR3 length: 13
V gene: TRBV9
J gene: TRBJ1-2
CDR3 protein: CASSVRQNYGYTF

CDR3 length: 11
V gene: TRBV12-3/TRBV12-4
J gene: TRBJ1-2
CDR3 protein: CASSSAYGYTF

CDR3 length: 11
V gene: TRBV2
J gene: TRBJ2-3
CDR3 protein: CASSSTDTQYF

CDR3 length: 15
V gene: TRBV27
J gene: TRBJ2-1
CDR3 protein: CASSFRGVPYNEQFF

CDR3 length: 15
V gene: TRBV28
J gene: TRBJ1-4
CDR3 protein: CASSLTLTTNEKLFF

CDR3 length: 16
V gene: TRBV28
J gene: TRBJ2-1
CDR3 protein: CASRSPSGSSYNEQFF

CDR3 length: 15
V gene: TRBV6-4
J gene: TRBJ2-3
CDR3 protein: CASSPANRGRDTQYF

CDR3 length: 14
V gene: TRBV27
J gene: TRBJ2-5
CDR3 protein: CASSLFNPAGTQYF

CDR3 length: 13
V gene: TRBV5-8
J gene: TRBJ2-6
CDR3 protein: CASSLRQTNVLTF

CDR3 length: 14
V gene: TRBV28
J gene: TRBJ2-7
CDR3 protein: CASIPTGRRYEQYF

CDR3 length: 13
V gene: TRBV29-1
J gene: TRBJ2-7
CDR3 protein: CSVHDRGATEQYF

CDR3 length: 12
V gene: TRBV27
J gene: TRBJ2-3
CDR3 protein: CASSPRIGTQYF

CDR3 length: 14
V gene: TRBV11-3
J gene: TRBJ2-7
CDR3 protein: CASSLASNTYEQYF

CDR3 length: 13
V gene: TRBV6-5
J gene: TRBJ2-3
CDR3 protein: CASSRFSGDTQYF

CDR3 length: 16
V gene: TRBV4-1
J gene: TRBJ1-2
CDR3 protein: CASSHLRTGNNYGYTF

CDR3 length: 13
V gene: TRBV19
J gene: TRBJ1-5
CDR3 protein: CASSIDRSQPQHF

CDR3 length: 15
V gene: TRBV5-1
J gene: TRBJ1-2
CDR3 protein: CASSLGRGGEYGYTF

CDR3 length: 12
V gene: TRBV3-1/TRBV3-2
J gene: TRBJ1-2
CDR3 protein: CASGGGNYGYTF

CDR3 length: 17
V gene: TRBV18
J gene: TRBJ1-6
CDR3 protein: CASSPLRGDGYNSPLHF

CDR3 length: 17
V gene: TRBV11-2
J gene: TRBJ1-3
CDR3 protein: CASSLESRPPLGNTIYF

CDR3 length: 15
V gene: TRBV30
J gene: TRBJ1-4
CDR3 protein: CAWNTGTGGGEKLFF

CDR3 length: 15
V gene: TRBV6-1
J gene: TRBJ1-2
CDR3 protein: CASSDQGRPRDGYTF

CDR3 length: 14
V gene: TRBV18
J gene: TRBJ2-5
CDR3 protein: CASSLRGGVETQYF

CDR3 length: 11
V gene: TRBV12-3/TRBV12-4
J gene: TRBJ1-1
CDR3 protein: CASSRRGSAFF

CDR3 length: 14
V gene: TRBV14
J gene: TRBJ1-3
CDR3 protein: CASSQGWLGNTIYF

CDR3 length: 16
V gene: TRBV5-8
J gene: TRBJ2-5
CDR3 protein: CASSLGALQGLETQYF

CDR3 length: 16
V gene: TRBV18
J gene: TRBJ1-5
CDR3 protein: CASSPSEGQGSEPQHF

CDR3 length: 15
V gene: TRBV19
J gene: TRBJ1-4
CDR3 protein: CASSIWVRTNEKLFF

CDR3 length: 15
V gene: TRBV7-9
J gene: TRBJ1-6
CDR3 protein: CASSLERGMYSPLHF

CDR3 length: 16
V gene: TRBV10-1
J gene: TRBJ2-1
CDR3 protein: CASSDSGTGIYNEQFF

CDR3 length: 16
V gene: TRBV7-9
J gene: TRBJ2-1
CDR3 protein: CASSPVSGGTYNEQFF

CDR3 length: 16
V gene: TRBV3-1/TRBV3-2
J gene: TRBJ1-1
CDR3 protein: CASSPPGYRGFTEAFF

CDR3 length: 15
V gene: TRBV5-1
J gene: TRBJ2-2
CDR3 protein: CASSLEGRVTGELFF

CDR3 length: 14
V gene: TRBV28
J gene: TRBJ1-2
CDR3 protein: CASSDQGRGLGYTF

CDR3 length: 13
V gene: TRBV12-3/TRBV12-4
J gene: TRBJ1-3
CDR3 protein: CASSPGQGSTIYF

CDR3 length: 18
V gene: TRBV6-1
J gene: TRBJ1-6
CDR3 protein: CASSDPPRPTGTLSPLHF

CDR3 length: 13
V gene: TRBV3-1/TRBV3-2
J gene: TRBJ1-1
CDR3 protein: CASSQGQVTEAFF

CDR3 length: 15
V gene: TRBV19
J gene: TRBJ2-3
CDR3 protein: CASRASGGAADTQYF

CDR3 length: 14
V gene: TRBV6-6
J gene: TRBJ1-5
CDR3 protein: CASRREVGNQPQHF

CDR3 length: 14
V gene: TRBV3-1/TRBV3-2
J gene: TRBJ1-6
CDR3 protein: CASSQVTANSPLHF

CDR3 length: 14
V gene: TRBV5-6
J gene: TRBJ1-2
CDR3 protein: CASTWDTGVNGYTF

CDR3 length: 16
V gene: TRBV6-1
J gene: TRBJ1-5
CDR3 protein: CASSAQVFYSNQPQHF

CDR3 length: 16
V gene: TRBV11-3
J gene: TRBJ2-5
CDR3 protein: CASSPVGAGGQETQYF